Listed below are T cell receptor beta chains from one sample, sequenced in a study of T-cell memory formation after mild COVID-19. TCRdb recomputed calls from the 5' RACE reads with MiXCR, one row per CDR3 protein. The table lists around 300,000 distinct CDR3 sequences, roughly 13% of them singletons. The sample consisted of PBMCs or a T cell subset sorted from them (not recorded which). These TCRs come from a man between 18 and 29 years old who had mild COVID-19 (a few samples of this study predate the infection). Cell type and time point are not known. Each CDR3 is given with its conserved first and last residue.

cdr3_aa v_call cdr3_length
CASSLPGGNIQYF TRBV27 13
CASSLYRGYNEQFF TRBV7-9 14
CASSPSGTRGYEQYF TRBV7-2 15
CASSGTSAQAETQYF TRBV7-8 15
CASRQGGSYNEQFF TRBV5-1 14
CASSQMDTEAFF TRBV6-5 12
CASSRRGNLAGVRETQYF TRBV11-2 18
CASSLGTSGSRDTQYF TRBV3-1 16
CASSLTSGGIQETQYF TRBV4-1 16
CASSQDPGTGAYEQYF TRBV4-3 16
CASLAGPTDTQYF TRBV5-1 13
CASSTRGSGGLTYEQYF TRBV7-2 17
CSIPRGSYGYTF TRBV29-1 12
CAISVNREYSGNTIYF TRBV10-3 16
CASKFNVGGTASTGELFF TRBV6-1 18
CASSELRDSSFYEQYF TRBV25-1 16
CASSGRLQGAQDF TRBV7-2 13
CASSPSGRSSYNEQFF TRBV7-9 16
CASRHSDRGLLDEQYF TRBV2 16
CASSFRQGRTEAFF TRBV27 14
CASSGRLAPYNEQFF TRBV2 15
CSVEKGAADTQYF TRBV29-1 13
CASALAGEETQYF TRBV5-6 13
CASSLRGLNYGYTF TRBV5-1 14
CASSSDRGDEKLFF TRBV5-1 14
CASREFGGNTGELFF TRBV5-1 15
CASSLDRVLGADTQYF TRBV7-2 16
CSTRLGSTEAFF TRBV29-1 12
CSVEDPGTDPYEQYF TRBV29-1 15
CASSLASGSMNTEAFF TRBV5-1 16
CASRLLPGRHWAKNIQYF TRBV27 18
CASSAHRGLVYEQYF TRBV4-3 15
CASSRGELLNEQFF TRBV7-2 14
CASSLNSGGDTQYF TRBV7-2 14
CASSEAWGGLNTEAFF TRBV6-1 16
CASSQGGEGYTF TRBV3-1 12
CASSLGVSGEYNEQFF TRBV5-1 16
CASSDLLEQADTQYF TRBV6-4 15
CATTRGLPQSAQYF TRBV12-3/TRBV12-4 14
CASRKAGQETQYF TRBV6-1 13
CASSQDGADLKQFF TRBV4-1 14
CASSPQGLETQYF TRBV27 13
CSARQGDQPQHF TRBV20-1 12
CASSVQGWKPQHF TRBV6-1 13
CSARDVVSGYTF TRBV20-1 12
CASSQDLGRTQETQYF TRBV4-3 16
CASSYWTSYGYTF TRBV6-2/TRBV6-3 13
CATSERRGSDTQYF TRBV24-1 14
CASSLGWLGTRPNTGELFF TRBV5-1 19
CASSLGPFEDEQYF TRBV27 14
CASSLAGTGHTDTQYF TRBV5-1 16
CASSTTVATEQYF TRBV19 13